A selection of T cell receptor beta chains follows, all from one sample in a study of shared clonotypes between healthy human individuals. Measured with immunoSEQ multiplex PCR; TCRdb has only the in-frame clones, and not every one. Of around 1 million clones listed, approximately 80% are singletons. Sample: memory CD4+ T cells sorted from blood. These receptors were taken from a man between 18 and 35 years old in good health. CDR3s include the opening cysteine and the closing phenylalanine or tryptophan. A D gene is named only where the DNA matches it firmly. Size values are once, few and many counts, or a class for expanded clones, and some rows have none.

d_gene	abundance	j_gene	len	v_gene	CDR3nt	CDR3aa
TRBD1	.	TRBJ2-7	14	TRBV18	TGTGCCAGCTCCCCCGGGACAGGATCCTACGAGCAGTACTTC	CASSPGTGSYEQYF
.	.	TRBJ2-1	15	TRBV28	TGTGCCAGCAGTTCAAGTCAGACTAGGTACAATGAGCAGTTCTTC	CASSSSQTRYNEQFF
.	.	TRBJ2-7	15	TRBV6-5	TGTGCCAGCAGTTCCCGGGCCGCCGGCACCTACGAGCAGTACTTC	CASSSRAAGTYEQYF
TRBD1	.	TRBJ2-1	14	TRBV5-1	TGCGCCGGTAGATCCGGGACAGGCAACAATGAGCAGTTCTTC	CAGRSGTGNNEQFF
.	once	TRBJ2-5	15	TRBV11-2	TGTGCCAGCAGCCGACAGGGCGGACTATGGGAGACCCAGTACTTC	CASSRQGGLWETQYF
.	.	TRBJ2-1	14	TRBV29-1	TGCAGCGTTGAAGACAGCCGGAAAAACTATGAGCAGTTCTTC	CSVEDSRKNYEQFF
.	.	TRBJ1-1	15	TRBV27	TGTGCCAGCAGTTTAGCAGAGGGGAGGAACACTGAAGCTTTCTTT	CASSLAEGRNTEAFF
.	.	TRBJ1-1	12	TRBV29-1	TGCAGCGCAAGGAGGGGTTCCACTGAAGCTTTCTTT	CSARRGSTEAFF
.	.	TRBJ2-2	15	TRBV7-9	TGTGCCAGCAGCTTCTCCTTCCCGGAGACCGGGGAGCTGTTTTTT	CASSFSFPETGELFF
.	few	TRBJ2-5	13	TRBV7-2	TGTGCCAGCAGCTTAGAGCAAGGGTCGGCCCAGTACTTC	CASSLEQGSAQYF
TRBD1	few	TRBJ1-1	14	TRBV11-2	TGTGCCAGCAACCAAGGGGGCGTGAACACTGAAGCTTTCTTT	CASNQGGVNTEAFF
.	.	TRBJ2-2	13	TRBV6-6	TGTGCCAGCAGTTTCTCAGGGGTTGGGGAGCTGTTTTTT	CASSFSGVGELFF
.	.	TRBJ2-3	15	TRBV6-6	TGTGCCAGCAGTTACCCCACAGGGAACACAGATACGCAGTATTTT	CASSYPTGNTDTQYF
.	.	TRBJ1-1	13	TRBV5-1	TGCGCCAGCAGTAAGATCGGGGGCACTGAAGCTTTCTTT	CASSKIGGTEAFF
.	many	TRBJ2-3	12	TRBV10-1	TGCGCCAGCAATGAAGGAGGGGATACGCAGTATTTT	CASNEGGDTQYF
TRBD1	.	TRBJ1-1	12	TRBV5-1	TGCGCCAGCAGCTTCAGGGGGACTGAAGCTTTCTTT	CASSFRGTEAFF
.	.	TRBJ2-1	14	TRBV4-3	TGCGCCAGCAGCCAAGATCTGCTGGACAATGAGCAGTTCTTC	CASSQDLLDNEQFF
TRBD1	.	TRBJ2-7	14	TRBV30	TGTGCCTGGAGTCCTCCGGGACAGATCGTTGGCTTTCGATTC	CAWSPPGQIVGFRF
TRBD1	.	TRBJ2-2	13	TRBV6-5	TGTGCCAGCAGCCGGACAGGGGCCGGGGAGCTGTTTTTT	CASSRTGAGELFF
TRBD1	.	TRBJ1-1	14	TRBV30	TGTGCCTGGAGTCCACAGGGGGCGTACACTGAAGCTTTCTTT	CAWSPQGAYTEAFF
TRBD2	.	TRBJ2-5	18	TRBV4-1	TGCGCCAGCAGCCACCCACAATGGACTAGCGGGAGGGAAGAGACCCAGTACTTC	CASSHPQWTSGREETQYF
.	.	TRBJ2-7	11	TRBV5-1	TGCGCCAGCAGCTTTGGGTACGAGCAGTACTTC	CASSFGYEQYF
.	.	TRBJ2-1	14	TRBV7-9	TGTGCCAGCAGCATGGGGGCGTCCTACAATGAGCAGTTCTTC	CASSMGASYNEQFF
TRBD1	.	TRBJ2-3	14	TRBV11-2	TGTGCCAGCAGCTCTGGGACAGCCACAGATACGCAGTATTTT	CASSSGTATDTQYF
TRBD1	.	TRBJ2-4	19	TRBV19	TGTGCCAGTAGTATAGGACGTTCTCGACAGGGGCGAGCCAAAAACATTCAGTACTTC	CASSIGRSRQGRAKNIQYF
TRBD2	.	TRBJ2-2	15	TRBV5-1	TGCGCCAGCAGCTTGACGGGAGGTAACACCGGGGAGCTGTTTTTT	CASSLTGGNTGELFF
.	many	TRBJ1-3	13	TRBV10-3	TGTGCCATCAAAGGGACGTCTGGAAACACCATATATTTT	CAIKGTSGNTIYF
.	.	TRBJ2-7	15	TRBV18	TGTGCCAGCTCACCAGGGGCAGGTCACCCCTACGAGCAGTACTTC	CASSPGAGHPYEQYF
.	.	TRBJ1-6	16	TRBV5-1	TGCGCCAGCAGCTCTTTAAATAGGGGCGAGAATTCACCCCTCCACTTT	CASSSLNRGENSPLHF
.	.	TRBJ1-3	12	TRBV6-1	TGTGCCAGCAGTGAAGCAGGTAACACCATATATTTT	CASSEAGNTIYF
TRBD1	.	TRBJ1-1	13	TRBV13	TGTGCCAGCAGCTCGACAGGGAAGCGTGAAGCTTTCTTT	CASSSTGKREAFF
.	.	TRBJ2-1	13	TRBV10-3	TGTGCCATCAGTGAGGTTAGCGGAGGTGAGCAGTTCTTC	CAISEVSGGEQFF
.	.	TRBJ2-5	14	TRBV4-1	TGCGCCAGCAGCCCCGCCGGGTACCAAGAGACCCAGTACTTC	CASSPAGYQETQYF
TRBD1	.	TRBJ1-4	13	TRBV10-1	TGCGCCAGCTCGGACAGGGGGACAGAAAAACTGTTTTTT	CASSDRGTEKLFF
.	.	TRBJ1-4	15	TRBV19	TGTGCCAGTAGTACCCTACAGGAAGGGCTTGGAAAACTGTTTTTT	CASSTLQEGLGKLFF
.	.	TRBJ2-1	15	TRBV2	TGTGCCAGCAGTGTAACAGCCAGCTCCTACAATGAGCAGTTCTTC	CASSVTASSYNEQFF
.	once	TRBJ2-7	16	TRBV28	TGTGCCAGCAGTTTCCCCTTGGCGGGTCTGACCTACGAGCAGTACTTC	CASSFPLAGLTYEQYF